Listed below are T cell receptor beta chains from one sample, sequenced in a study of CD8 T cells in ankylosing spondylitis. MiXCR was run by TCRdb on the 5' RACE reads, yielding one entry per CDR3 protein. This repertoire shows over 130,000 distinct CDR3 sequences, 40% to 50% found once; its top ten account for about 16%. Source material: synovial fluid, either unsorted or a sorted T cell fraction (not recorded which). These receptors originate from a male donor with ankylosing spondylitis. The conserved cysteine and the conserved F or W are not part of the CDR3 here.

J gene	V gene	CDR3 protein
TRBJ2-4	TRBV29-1	SARTSGSYIQY
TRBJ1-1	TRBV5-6	ASSTWGGGAEAF
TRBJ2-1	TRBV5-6	ASSDDRETYNEQF
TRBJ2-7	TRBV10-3	AISHPGQSAYEQY
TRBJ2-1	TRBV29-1	SVEAGGLAVNEQF
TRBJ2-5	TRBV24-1	ATSDAADQETQY
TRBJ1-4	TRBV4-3	ASSQEDRDHEKLF
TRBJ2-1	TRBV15	ATSIRDRGLGEQF
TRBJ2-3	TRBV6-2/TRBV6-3	ASAPSRGHTDTQY
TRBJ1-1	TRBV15	ATSREGGRVAF
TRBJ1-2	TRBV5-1	ASSWRTGEPNYGYT
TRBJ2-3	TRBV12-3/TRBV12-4	ASSFMGQGADTQY
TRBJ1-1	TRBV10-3	AISESPQVDAEAF
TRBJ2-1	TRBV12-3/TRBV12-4	ASSLPPRDPF
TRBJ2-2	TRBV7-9	ASSIRTPSTGELF
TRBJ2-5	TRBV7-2	ASSDRTSTQETQY
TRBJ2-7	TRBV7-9	ASSQGTGHEVYEQY
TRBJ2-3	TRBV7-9	ASSRGTTTSTDTQY
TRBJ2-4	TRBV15	ATSTPTGFDIQY
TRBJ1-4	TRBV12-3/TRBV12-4	ASTPRETNEKLF
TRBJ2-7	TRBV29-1	SVESQGELYEQY
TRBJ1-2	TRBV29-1	SVETGRARKSYT
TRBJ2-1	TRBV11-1	ASSLALTKRTSSYNEQF
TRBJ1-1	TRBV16	ASSQSRSIEAF
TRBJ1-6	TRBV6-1	ASRRPDRGDSPLH
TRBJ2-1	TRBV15	ATSRAAGSSYNEQF
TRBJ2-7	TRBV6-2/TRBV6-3	ASSKLAGPTYEQY
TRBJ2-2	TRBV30	AWTLGARANTGELF
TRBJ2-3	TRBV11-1	ASSFLLRGTDTSTDTQY
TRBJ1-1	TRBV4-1	ASSEVDRDTEAF
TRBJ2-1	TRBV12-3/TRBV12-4	ASSLLLGPGSTRNEQF
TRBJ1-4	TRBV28	ASSYRDTRPNEKLF
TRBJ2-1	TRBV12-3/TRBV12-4	ASSFRDRGHNEQF
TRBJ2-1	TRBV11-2	ASSPEGLNEQF
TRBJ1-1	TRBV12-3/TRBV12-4	ASSLAPQGRGSFRGTEAF
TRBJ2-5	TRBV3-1	ASSLPWELAGSIQETQY
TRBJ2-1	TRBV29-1	SVENPVSSYNEQF
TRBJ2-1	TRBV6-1	ASTPGQGYNEQF
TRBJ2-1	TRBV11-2	ASSLVLPQTSWSTNEQF
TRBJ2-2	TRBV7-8	ASSSGQGAENTGELF
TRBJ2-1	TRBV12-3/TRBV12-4	ASSPTSAAGYRGEQF
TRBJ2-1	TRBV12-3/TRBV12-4	ASSLWNGYTAYNEQF
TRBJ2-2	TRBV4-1	ASSQDNRAATGELF
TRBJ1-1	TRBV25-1	ASDQGPGTGFNTEAF
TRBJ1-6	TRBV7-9	ASSFDSLSPLH
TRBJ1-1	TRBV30	AWSVGHPSREAF
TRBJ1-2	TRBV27	ASSLIPRGGDGYT
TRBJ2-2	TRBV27	AAWGGGLTGELF
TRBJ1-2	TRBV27	ASFSGTYGYT
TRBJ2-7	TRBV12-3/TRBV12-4	ASSRTSGIYEQY
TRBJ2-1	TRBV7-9	ASNPPGNQYEQF
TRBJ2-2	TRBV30	AWSPGTSGGELF
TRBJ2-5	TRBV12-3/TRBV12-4	ASSLGGTGIPFSETQY